This T cell receptor (beta chain) was identified during a study of cytomegalovirus exposure and HLA in healthy donors. On this clone itself: As yet, its antigen is unknown.

With 60 Vbeta and 13 Jbeta primers, the PCR was carried out. The method was immunoSEQ multiplex PCR; TCRdb's version includes in-frame clones alone and lacks a portion of them. The data contain 150,000 to 200,000 clones, 75% to 80% of them singletons. The germline V gene encodes CDR1 LNHNV and CDR2 YYDKDF (reference sequence). The length of the CDR3 is 14 residues. Trimming left V 1 base short and J 2 bases short, with 9 bases between. Overall study results and limits: Accurate HLA-A and HLA-B prediction from TCR beta sequences was reported for most subjects.

The sequence came from a woman between 45 and 65 years old in good health and CMV-seropositive. The chain joins TRBV15 to TRBJ2-7; D uncertain. The specimen sequenced was PBMCs. The CDR3 bases are TGTGCCACCAGCAGAGGTAGAGGAGCCTACGAGCAGTACTTC. Amino acid sequence: CATSRGRGAYEQYF.